The clone carrying this TCR beta chain was counted a few times. This entry is derived from a study of blood T cell repertoires in COVID-19. With 3 bases removed from V and 3 bases from J, the gap between germline ends came to 8 bases. Germline values: CDR1 LNHNV, CDR2 YYDKDF (reference sequence). The CDR3 spans 14 residues. Sequencing was performed with immunoSEQ multiplex PCR; in TCRdb, only in-frame clones are kept and a portion is missing. Here the sample spans fewer than 400,000 clones, around 85% being singletons. The sequenced material came from peripheral blood. The source is a woman younger than 30 with acute or convalescent COVID-19. The chain couples TRBV15 to TRBJ1-4; tentatively, D is TRBD1 (5 bases). The DNA for the CDR3 is TGTGCCACCAGCAGGGGGCTGGCTAATGAAAAACTGTTTTTT. Its translation: CATSRGLANEKLFF.